This T cell receptor (beta chain) was profiled in a study of cytomegalovirus exposure and HLA in healthy donors. 13 Jbeta primers and 60 Vbeta primers were used for the PCR. In the authors' workflow: About 12 million of 75 million to 85 million unique TCR beta chains were shared, per a later count. Data came from immunoSEQ multiplex PCR; TCRdb stores just in-frame clones and leaves some out. V and J calls and clone size are given by that table; D and trimming were obtained from the DNA. Of 180,000 or so clones in the sample, around 77% were seen once. CDR1 and CDR2 from the germline V gene are SGHDT and YYEEEE. The V and J ends lost 0 bases and 13 bases respectively, with 19 bases between them. CDR3 length: 15 amino acids.

This receptor was identified in a woman in her twenties or thirties in good health and CMV-seronegative. Material for sequencing was PBMCs. This sequence joins TRBV5-6 and TRBJ1-4, with TRBD1 as a possible D gene (6 bases). The CDR3 reads CASSLAPDSSLGLFF. DNA of the CDR3: TGTGCCAGCAGCTTGGCCCCGGACAGCTCCTTAGGACTGTTTTTT.